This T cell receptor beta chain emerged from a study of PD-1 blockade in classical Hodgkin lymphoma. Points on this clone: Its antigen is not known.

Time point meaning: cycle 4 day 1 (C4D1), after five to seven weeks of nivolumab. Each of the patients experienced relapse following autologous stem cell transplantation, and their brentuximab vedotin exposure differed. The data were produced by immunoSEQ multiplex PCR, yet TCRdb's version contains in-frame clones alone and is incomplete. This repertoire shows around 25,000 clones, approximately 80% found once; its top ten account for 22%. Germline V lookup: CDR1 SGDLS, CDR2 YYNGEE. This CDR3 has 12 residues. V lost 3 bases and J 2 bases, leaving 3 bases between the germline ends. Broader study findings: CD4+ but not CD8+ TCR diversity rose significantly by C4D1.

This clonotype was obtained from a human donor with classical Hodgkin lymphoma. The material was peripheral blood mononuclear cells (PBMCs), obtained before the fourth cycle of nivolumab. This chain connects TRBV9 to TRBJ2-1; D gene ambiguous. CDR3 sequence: CASSATYNEQFF. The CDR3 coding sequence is TGTGCCAGCAGCGCGACCTACAATGAGCAGTTCTTC.